This T cell receptor (beta chain) derives from a study of blood T cell repertoires in COVID-19. Turning to the study itself: The origin of the acute and convalescent COVID-19 samples was the United States, Italy and Spain.

The CDR3 loop spans 17 amino acids. Germline CDR1 MDHEN, CDR2 SYDVKM. Deletions cut 3 bases from V and 2 bases from J, with 17 bases between. Profiling relied on immunoSEQ multiplex PCR, and the TCRdb table lists in-frame clones only, not all of them. The sample lists 110,000 or so clones, 88% seen once, with 8% to 8.5% in the top ten. Sequenced material: peripheral blood. V and J are TRBV28 and TRBJ1-5, with a possible D match to TRBD1 (5 bases). The receptor was isolated from an older woman who had recovered from COVID-19. CDR3: CASSFRVRGRGNQPQHF. The DNA for the CDR3 is TGTGCCAGCAGTTTTAGGGTTAGGGGAAGGGGCAATCAGCCCCAGCATTTT.